The clone carrying this T cell receptor (beta chain) was seen a single time. The antigen remains undetermined. This entry belongs to a study of shared clonotypes between healthy human individuals. Study results and limitations: An anticipated effect of sequencing depth on clonotype sharing among donors was recognized.

It was across several immunoSEQ plates that each subset's genomic DNA was evenly split. Researchers sequenced unsorted PBMC DNA using ten immunoSEQ deep assay plates. Methods used by the authors: ImmunoSEQ sequences covered only the junction and lacked quality scores; filtering therefore differed. Assay: immunoSEQ multiplex PCR; the TCRdb copy retains only in-frame clones and omits some. V, J and clone size reflect that table, while D and trimming were determined from the DNA. Seen here are about half a million clones, 79% observed once, and the top ten hold 13%. The V segment lost 4 bases and the J segment 0 bases; nucleotides outside the gene matches: 8. The CDR3 contains 19 residues. CDR1 and CDR2 (germline): LNHDA, SQIVND (reference sequence).

The rearrangement joins TRBV19 to TRBJ2-3; TRBD2 matches at 15 bases. Sequenced material: PBMCs. The sequence was obtained from a middle-aged woman in good health. Some clones in this sample may be carry-over from other donors' samples. The CDR3 sequence: CASSKFRTSGRGSTDTQYF. The CDR3 DNA reads TGTGCCAGTAGTAAATTCCGGACTAGCGGGAGGGGCAGCACAGATACGCAGTATTTT.